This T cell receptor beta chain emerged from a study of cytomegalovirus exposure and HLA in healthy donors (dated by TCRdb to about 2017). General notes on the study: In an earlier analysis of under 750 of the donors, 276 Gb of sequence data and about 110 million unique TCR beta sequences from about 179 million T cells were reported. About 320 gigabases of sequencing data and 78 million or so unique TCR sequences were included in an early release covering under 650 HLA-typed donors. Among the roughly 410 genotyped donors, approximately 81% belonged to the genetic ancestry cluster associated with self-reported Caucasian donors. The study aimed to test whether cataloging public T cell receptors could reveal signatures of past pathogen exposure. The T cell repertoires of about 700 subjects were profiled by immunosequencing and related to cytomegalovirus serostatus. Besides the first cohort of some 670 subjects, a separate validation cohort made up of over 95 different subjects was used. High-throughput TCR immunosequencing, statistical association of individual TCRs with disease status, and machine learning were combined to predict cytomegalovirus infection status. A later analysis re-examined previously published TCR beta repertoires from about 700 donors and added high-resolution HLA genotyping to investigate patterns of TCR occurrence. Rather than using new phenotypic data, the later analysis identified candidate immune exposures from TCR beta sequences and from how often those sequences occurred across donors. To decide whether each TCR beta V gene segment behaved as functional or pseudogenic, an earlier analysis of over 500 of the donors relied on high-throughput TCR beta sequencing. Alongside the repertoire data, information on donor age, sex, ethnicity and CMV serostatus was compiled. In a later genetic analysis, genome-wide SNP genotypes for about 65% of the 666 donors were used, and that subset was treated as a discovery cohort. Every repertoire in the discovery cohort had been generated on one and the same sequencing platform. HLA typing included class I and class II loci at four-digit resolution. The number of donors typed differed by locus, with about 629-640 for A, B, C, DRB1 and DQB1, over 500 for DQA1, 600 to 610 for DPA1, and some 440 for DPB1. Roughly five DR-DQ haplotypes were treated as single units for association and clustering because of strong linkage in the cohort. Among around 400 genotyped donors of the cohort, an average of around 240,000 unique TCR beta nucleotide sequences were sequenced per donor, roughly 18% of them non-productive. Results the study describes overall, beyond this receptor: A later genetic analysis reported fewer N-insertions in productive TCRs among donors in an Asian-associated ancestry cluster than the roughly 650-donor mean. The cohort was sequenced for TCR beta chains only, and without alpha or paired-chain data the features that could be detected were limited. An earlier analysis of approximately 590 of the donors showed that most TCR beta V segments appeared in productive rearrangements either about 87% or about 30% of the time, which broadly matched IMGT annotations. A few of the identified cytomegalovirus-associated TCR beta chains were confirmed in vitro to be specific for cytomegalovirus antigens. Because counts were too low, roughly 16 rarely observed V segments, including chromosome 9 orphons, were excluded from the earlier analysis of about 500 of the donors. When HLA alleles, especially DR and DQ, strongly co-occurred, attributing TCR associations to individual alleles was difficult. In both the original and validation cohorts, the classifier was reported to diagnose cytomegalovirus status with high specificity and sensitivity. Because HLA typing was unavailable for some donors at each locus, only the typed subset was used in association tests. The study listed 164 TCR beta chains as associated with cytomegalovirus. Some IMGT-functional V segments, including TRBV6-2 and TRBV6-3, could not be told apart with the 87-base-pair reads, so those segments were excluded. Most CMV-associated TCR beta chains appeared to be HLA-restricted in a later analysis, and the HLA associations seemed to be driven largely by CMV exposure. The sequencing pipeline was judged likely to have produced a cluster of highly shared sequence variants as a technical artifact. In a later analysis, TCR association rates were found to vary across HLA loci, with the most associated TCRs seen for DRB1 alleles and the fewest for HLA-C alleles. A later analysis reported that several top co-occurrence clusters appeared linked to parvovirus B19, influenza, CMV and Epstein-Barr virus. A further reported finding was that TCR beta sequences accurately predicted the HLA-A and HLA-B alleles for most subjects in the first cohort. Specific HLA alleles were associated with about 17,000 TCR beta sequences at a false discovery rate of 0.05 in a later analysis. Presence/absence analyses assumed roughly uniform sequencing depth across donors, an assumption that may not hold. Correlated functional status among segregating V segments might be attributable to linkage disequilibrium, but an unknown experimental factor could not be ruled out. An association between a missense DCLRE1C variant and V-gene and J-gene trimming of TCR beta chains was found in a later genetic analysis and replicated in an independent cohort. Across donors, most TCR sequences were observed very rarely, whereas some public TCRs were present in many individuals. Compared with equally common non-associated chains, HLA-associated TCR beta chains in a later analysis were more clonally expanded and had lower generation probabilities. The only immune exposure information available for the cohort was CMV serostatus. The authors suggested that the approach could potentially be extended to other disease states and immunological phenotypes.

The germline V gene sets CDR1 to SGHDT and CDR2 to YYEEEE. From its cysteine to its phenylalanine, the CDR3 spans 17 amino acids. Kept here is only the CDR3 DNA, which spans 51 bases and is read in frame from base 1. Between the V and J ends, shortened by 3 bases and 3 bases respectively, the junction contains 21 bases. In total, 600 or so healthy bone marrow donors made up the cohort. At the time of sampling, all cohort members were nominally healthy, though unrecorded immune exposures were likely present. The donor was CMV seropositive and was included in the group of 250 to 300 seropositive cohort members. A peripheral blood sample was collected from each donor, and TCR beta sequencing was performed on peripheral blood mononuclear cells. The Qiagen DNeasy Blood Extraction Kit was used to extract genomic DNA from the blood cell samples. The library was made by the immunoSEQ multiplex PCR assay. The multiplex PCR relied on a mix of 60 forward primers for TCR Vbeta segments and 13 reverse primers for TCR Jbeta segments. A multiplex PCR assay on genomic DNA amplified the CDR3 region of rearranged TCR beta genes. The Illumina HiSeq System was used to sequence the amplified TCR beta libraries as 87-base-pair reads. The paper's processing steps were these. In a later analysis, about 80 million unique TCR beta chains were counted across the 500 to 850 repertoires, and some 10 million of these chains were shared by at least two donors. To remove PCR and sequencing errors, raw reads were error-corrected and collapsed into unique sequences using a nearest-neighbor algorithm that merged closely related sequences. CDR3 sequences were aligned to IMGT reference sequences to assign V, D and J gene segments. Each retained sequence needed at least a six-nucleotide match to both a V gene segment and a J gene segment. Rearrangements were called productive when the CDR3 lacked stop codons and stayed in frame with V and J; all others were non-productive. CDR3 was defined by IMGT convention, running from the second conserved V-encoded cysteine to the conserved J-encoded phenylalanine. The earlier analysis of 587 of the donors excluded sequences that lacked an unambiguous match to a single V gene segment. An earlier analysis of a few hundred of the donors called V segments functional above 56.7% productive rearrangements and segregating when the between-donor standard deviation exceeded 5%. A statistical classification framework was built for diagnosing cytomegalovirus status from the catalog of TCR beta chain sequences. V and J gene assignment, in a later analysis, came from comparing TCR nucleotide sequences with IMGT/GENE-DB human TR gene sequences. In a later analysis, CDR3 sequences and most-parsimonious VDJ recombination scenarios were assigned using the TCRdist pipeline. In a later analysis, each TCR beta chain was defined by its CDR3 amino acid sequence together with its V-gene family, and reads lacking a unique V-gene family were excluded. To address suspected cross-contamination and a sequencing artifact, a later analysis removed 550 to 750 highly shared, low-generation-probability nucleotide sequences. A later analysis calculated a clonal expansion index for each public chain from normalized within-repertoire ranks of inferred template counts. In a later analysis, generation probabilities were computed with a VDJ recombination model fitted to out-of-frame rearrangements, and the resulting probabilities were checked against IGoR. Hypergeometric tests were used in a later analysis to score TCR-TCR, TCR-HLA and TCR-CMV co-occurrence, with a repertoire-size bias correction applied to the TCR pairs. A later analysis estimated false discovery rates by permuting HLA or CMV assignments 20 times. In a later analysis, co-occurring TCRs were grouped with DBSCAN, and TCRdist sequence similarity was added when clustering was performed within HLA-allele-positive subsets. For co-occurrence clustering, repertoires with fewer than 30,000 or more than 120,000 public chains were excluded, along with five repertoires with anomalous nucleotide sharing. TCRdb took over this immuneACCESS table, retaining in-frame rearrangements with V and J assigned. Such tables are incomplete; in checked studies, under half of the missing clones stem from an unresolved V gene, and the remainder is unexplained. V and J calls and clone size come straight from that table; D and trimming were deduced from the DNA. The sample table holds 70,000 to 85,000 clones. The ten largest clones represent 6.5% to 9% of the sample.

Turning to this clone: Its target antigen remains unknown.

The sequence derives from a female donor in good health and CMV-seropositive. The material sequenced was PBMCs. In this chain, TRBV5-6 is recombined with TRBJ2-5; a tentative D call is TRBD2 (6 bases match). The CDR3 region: CASSSNLLGGWKETQYF. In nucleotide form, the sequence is TGTGCCAGCAGCTCCAACCTTCTCGGGGGATGGAAAGAGACCCAGTACTTC. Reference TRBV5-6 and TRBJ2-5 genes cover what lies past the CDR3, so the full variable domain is DAGVTQSPTHLIKTRGQQVTLRCSPKSGHDTVSWYQQALGQGPQFIFQYYEEEERQRGNFPDRFSGHQFPNYSSELNVNALLLGDSALYLCASSSNLLGGWKETQYFGPGTRLLVL.